Below, one T cell receptor beta chain is given with its context. Its specificity is unknown. The record originates from a study of glioma-infiltrating T cells. Study outcomes and limitations: Above-expected tissue-blood divergence occurred in all gliomas, most in low-grade ones.

The iRepertoire nested amplicon-rescue multiplex PCR amplified TCR alpha and beta CDR3s from RNA. One-step reverse transcription and amplification started from around 100-400 ng of tissue mRNA or PBMC total RNA. MiXCR, applied by TCRdb to the multiplex PCR reads, yields one record per CDR3 protein. The sample lists 35,000 to 45,000 distinct CDR3 sequences, about 22% occurring once. Germline values: CDR1 SGHTA, CDR2 FQGNSA. V was clipped by 5 bases and J by 5 bases, with 15 bases between them. This CDR3 region has 14 residues. This clonotype originated in a human donor with low-grade glioma or glioblastoma, undergoing nonglioma brain surgery, or in good health (not recorded which). The chain carries TRBV7-2 and TRBJ2-5, with a weak D call TRBD2 (7 bases). Sequencing was done on a sample of glioma tissue, nonneoplastic brain tissue, or PBMCs (not recorded which). This chain's CDR3 is CASSRGGGMETQYF. For the CDR3, the DNA is TGTGCCAGCAGCCGCGGGGGCGGGATGGAGACCCAGTACTTC.